The T cell receptor beta chain described here comes from a study of T cell responses to AZD1222 COVID-19 vaccine. About this clone: The antigen remains undetermined.

TCRdb's copy holds only in-frame clones and misses some; the assay was immunoSEQ multiplex PCR. The sample records about 120,000 clones, 91% being singletons. General study results and limits: White British ancestry dominated among donors, who included more females, and clonal diversity was possibly underestimated.

Germline V lookup: CDR1 LNHDA, CDR2 SQIVND (reference sequence). The ends were cut back, 5 bases at V and 1 base at J, with 14 bases in the middle. CDR3 length equals 15 residues. This chain links TRBV19 with TRBJ1-1; D is unclear. This specimen consisted of peripheral blood, obtained on day 0 of AZD1222 vaccination. The sequence derives from an adult in good health. The CDR3 loop is CASSPRPPGNTEAFF. In nucleotides, the CDR3 is TGTGCCAGTAGTCCCAGGCCCCCGGGGAACACTGAAGCTTTCTTT.